A selection of T cell receptor beta chains follows, all from one sample in a study of blood T cell repertoires in COVID-19. Some clones are missing from TCRdb's copy, which holds only in-frame ones; the method was immunoSEQ multiplex PCR. In the table there are about 57,000 clones, approximately 79% of which are singletons. Sequencing was performed on peripheral blood. The source of these receptors is a human donor in a cohort sampled during active COVID-19. Each CDR3 is given with its conserved first and last residue. Fields, in order: CDR3 DNA, CDR3 protein, D gene, J gene, clone size, V gene. D genes are given only for firm matches. The listing skips clone size in some rows; elsewhere it reads once, few, many or a size class.

DNA: TGTGCCAGCAGCCACCAGGGGTGGAGGACCGGGGAGCTGTTTTTT
CDR3: CASSHQGWRTGELFF
D: -
J: TRBJ2-2
size: once
V: TRBV3-1/TRBV3-2

DNA: TGTGCCAGCAGTTCGTCCGGGACTCGGGGCAATGAGCAGTTCTTC
CDR3: CASSSSGTRGNEQFF
D: -
J: TRBJ2-1
size: few
V: TRBV27

DNA: TGTGCCAGCAGTCGGATTAGGCTAGCGGGAGTCACTAGAGGTGGGGATACGCAGTATTTT
CDR3: CASSRIRLAGVTRGGDTQYF
D: TRBD2
J: TRBJ2-3
size: once
V: TRBV2

DNA: TGTGCCAGCAGTTTAACAGGGGCTGGCCAGCCCCAGCATTTT
CDR3: CASSLTGAGQPQHF
D: TRBD1
J: TRBJ1-5
size: -
V: TRBV27

DNA: TGTGCCAGCTCACCGGAGGGACGGGACAATCAGCCCCAGCATTTT
CDR3: CASSPEGRDNQPQHF
D: -
J: TRBJ1-5
size: -
V: TRBV18

DNA: TGTGCCAGCAGATTGGGACAGGGTGGGGAGACCCAGTACTTC
CDR3: CASRLGQGGETQYF
D: TRBD1
J: TRBJ2-5
size: once
V: TRBV6-1

DNA: TGTGCCAGTAGCCTCTTTTTAGCGAATGAGCAGTTCTTC
CDR3: CASSLFLANEQFF
D: -
J: TRBJ2-1
size: many
V: TRBV19

DNA: TGTGCCAGCAGACCAGGGGGCTATGGCTACACCTTC
CDR3: CASRPGGYGYTF
D: TRBD1
J: TRBJ1-2
size: -
V: TRBV6-5

DNA: TGTGCCAGCAGCTCTGACTGGAGCTCCTACAATGAGCAGTTCTTC
CDR3: CASSSDWSSYNEQFF
D: -
J: TRBJ2-1
size: -
V: TRBV7-9

DNA: TGTGCCAGCAGAGTACGACTAGCGGTATACAATGAGCAGTTCTTC
CDR3: CASRVRLAVYNEQFF
D: TRBD2
J: TRBJ2-1
size: -
V: TRBV6-5

DNA: TGTGCCAGCAGCTCCGAGGGCAGATCCTATGGCTACACCTTC
CDR3: CASSSEGRSYGYTF
D: -
J: TRBJ1-2
size: -
V: TRBV14

DNA: TGCAGCGTTGAAGGAGCGCGAGCGGGAGATGAGTTCTTC
CDR3: CSVEGARAGDEFF
D: TRBD2
J: TRBJ2-1
size: -
V: TRBV29-1

DNA: TGTGCCACCAGTGATTACGCAGGTTATGGCTACACCTTC
CDR3: CATSDYAGYGYTF
D: -
J: TRBJ1-2
size: -
V: TRBV24-1

DNA: TGTGCCAGCAGCGCGGACAGGGTGGGTGGCTACACCTTC
CDR3: CASSADRVGGYTF
D: TRBD1
J: TRBJ1-2
size: few
V: TRBV2

DNA: TGCAGCGTTGAAGAAAGGTTAGCGGGAGTGGAGACCCAGTACTTC
CDR3: CSVEERLAGVETQYF
D: TRBD2
J: TRBJ2-5
size: -
V: TRBV29-1

DNA: TGTGCCAGCAGTTTAAATTACATGCAGCCCCAGCATTTT
CDR3: CASSLNYMQPQHF
D: -
J: TRBJ1-5
size: -
V: TRBV27